One and the same sample provided the 32 T cell receptor beta chains below, sequenced in a study of graft-versus-host responses after intestinal transplantation. The graft tissue was processed, and this released both intraepithelial and lamina propria lymphocytes. TCRdb's table, derived via immunoSEQ multiplex PCR, lists solely in-frame clones and lacks some. The table has fewer than 9,500 clones, 55% to 70% seen once. The specimen was ileum tissue, collected roughly eight months after intestinal transplantation. The origin of the receptors is a human patient who received an intestinal transplant, so some T cells may come from the graft donor.

This sequence joins TRBV13 and TRBJ1-1; TRBD1 might be the D (5 bases). The CDR3 sequence is 14 residues long. Trimming took off 5 bases at V and 3 bases at J, with 13 bases between the two ends. Per germline, CDR1 PRHDT and CDR2 FYEKMQ (reference sequence). The CDR3 reads CASSGTARDTEAFF. DNA of the CDR3: TGTGCCAGCAGCGGGACGGCCAGGGACACTGAAGCTTTCTTT.

The V and J genes are TRBV12-5 and TRBJ1-1; possible D gene TRBD1, 6 bases. The CDR3 covers 14 residues. Trimming shortened V by 1 base and J by 4 bases, and 10 bases separated the two germline ends. Germline CDR1 LGHNT, CDR2 FRNRAP. The DNA of the CDR3 is TGTGCTAGTGGTTTGGCCGGGGGCAGCACTGAAGCTTTCTTT. This gives the protein CASGLAGGSTEAFF.

The rearrangement uses TRBV7-8 and TRBJ2-5; no clear D gene. The CDR3 runs to 14 residues. CDR1 and CDR2 (germline): SGHVS, FQNEAQ. Trimming removed 3 bases at V and 5 bases at J, with 13 bases between. As DNA, the CDR3 is TGTGCCAGCAGCTTTGGTGGCAGCCGGGAGACCCAGTACTTC. Protein sequence: CASSFGGSRETQYF.

This CDR3 reads CASRDTGFGIQYF. CDR3 coding DNA: TGTGCCAGCAGGGATACAGGGTTCGGCATTCAGTACTTC. The rearrangement uses TRBV9 and TRBJ2-4; possibly TRBD1 for D (6 bases). Germline CDR1 reads SGDLS; CDR2 reads YYNGEE. Between the trimmed V and J ends, which lost 5 bases and 9 bases, there was a span of 15 bases. The CDR3 is 13 amino acids.

The chain is built from TRBV4-1 and TRBJ1-1; D remains unclear. Trimming stripped 0 bases from V and 1 base from J, with 9 bases between. This CDR3 has 15 residues. CDR1 is MGHRA and CDR2 is YSYEKL in the germline V gene. CDR3 DNA sequence: TGCGCCAGCAGCCAAGACGTGTCGCCGAACACTGAAGCTTTCTTT. Its protein is CASSQDVSPNTEAFF.

This chain connects TRBV9 to TRBJ1-2, with 9 bases that match TRBD1. The germline CDR1 and CDR2 sequences are SGDLS and YYNGEE. The CDR3 is 16 amino acids. V dropped 3 bases and J dropped 4; count of bases not matched to a gene: 10. The CDR3 DNA sequence: TGTGCCAGCAGCGGACGGAGGGACAGGGAGTTCTATGGCTACACCTTC. It translates to CASSGRRDREFYGYTF.

This clone was observed a handful of times. The rearrangement links TRBV10-3 to TRBJ2-1, with TRBD2 matching over 9 bases. V lost 10 bases to trimming and J lost 0 bases; unmatched junction nucleotides: 4. Germline CDR1 reads ENHRY; CDR2 reads SYGVKD. There are 14 residues in the CDR3. CDR3 residues: CATVSGSSYNEQFF. DNA of the CDR3: TGTGCCACCGTTAGCGGGAGCTCCTACAATGAGCAGTTCTTC.

This sequence joins TRBV27 and TRBJ2-2, with D perhaps TRBD1 (5 bases). The CDR3 length is 14 residues. Germline values: CDR1 MNHEY, CDR2 SMNVEV (reference sequence). With 2 bases removed from V and 2 bases from J, the gap between germline ends came to 6 bases. The CDR3 region has the DNA TGTGCCAGCAGTTTAGGACAAAACACCGGGGAGCTGTTTTTT. It is translated as CASSLGQNTGELFF.

CDR3 sequence (DNA): TGTGCCAGCAGCCTAACCCTAACCGGGACAGCGGATTCACCCCTCCACTTT. Translation gives CASSLTLTGTADSPLHF. This rearrangement joins TRBV7-8 to TRBJ1-6; 7 bases agree with TRBD1. CDR1 and CDR2 from the germline V gene are SGHVS and FQNEAQ. The CDR3 has 17 residues. V gave up 5 bases and J gave up 8 bases; unmatched junction bases: 15.

The chain joins TRBV10-1 to TRBJ1-5; D call uncertain. CDR1 is WNHNN and CDR2 is SYGVQD in the germline V gene (reference sequence). Trimming took 2 bases from V and 6 from J, leaving 8 bases between them. The length of the CDR3 is 13 residues. CDR3 sequence (DNA): TGCGCCAGCAGTGAGGGCGAAAGTCAGCCCCAGCATTTT. Its protein product is CASSEGESQPQHF.

The rearrangement uses TRBV2 and TRBJ1-3; TRBD1 might be the D (6 bases). This CDR3 comprises 13 residues. Trimming pared 8 bases from V and 2 bases from J, leaving 10 bases between. Germline loops: CDR1 SNHLY, CDR2 FYNNEI. The CDR3 sequence is CASHRAAGNTIYF. The CDR3 DNA sequence: TGTGCCAGCCACAGGGCAGCTGGAAACACCATATATTTT. The full variable domain, rest sourced from reference TRBV2 and TRBJ1-3, is EPEVTQTPSHQVTQMGQEVILRCVPISNHLYFYWYRQILGQKVEFLVSFYNNEISEKSEIFDDQFSVERPDGSNFTLKIRSTKLEDSAMYFCASHRAAGNTIYFGEGSWLTVV.

V gene TRBV25-1 combines with J gene TRBJ2-2, with unresolved D. The V end was cut by 3 bases, the J end by 4 bases, with 15 bases between. The CDR3 extends over 16 amino acids. The germline V gene has CDR1 MGHDK and CDR2 SYGVNS. Written as DNA, the CDR3 is TGTGCCAGCAGTGATTGGGCAATGGGGATCACCGGGGAGCTGTTTTTT. It is translated as CASSDWAMGITGELFF.

This clone was counted a single time. V gene TRBV6-6 combines with J gene TRBJ2-5; 7 bases map to TRBD2. Germline V gene sequence: CDR1 MNHNY, CDR2 SVGAGI (reference sequence). The CDR3 covers 14 residues. V lost 0 bases and J lost 7; bases outside the gene matches: 5. CDR3 protein: CASSYSPGRATQYF. In DNA, the CDR3 is TGTGCCAGCAGTTACTCGCCAGGGAGGGCGACCCAGTACTTC.

This chain joins TRBV19 and TRBJ2-7; tentatively, D is TRBD1 (5 bases). The CDR3 runs to 15 residues. Trimming shortened V by 6 bases and J by 3 bases, and 18 bases separated the two germline ends. CDR1 and CDR2 (germline): LNHDA, SQIVND (reference sequence). CDR3 residues: CASSLSEGADYEQYF. The DNA for the CDR3 is TGTGCCAGTAGCCTATCGGAAGGGGCGGACTACGAGCAGTACTTC.

This rearrangement joins TRBV27 to TRBJ1-1, with 8 bases that match TRBD1. The junction had 7 bases not matched to a gene; V was cut back by 1 base and J by 6 bases. CDR3 length equals 15 residues. In germline, CDR1 is MNHEY, CDR2 SMNVEV (reference sequence). CDR3 DNA: TGTGCCAGCAGTTTATTATCCAGGGGGCGGTCTGAAGCTTTCTTT. It encodes CASSLLSRGRSEAFF.

The chain combines TRBV27 with TRBJ2-3; possibly TRBD1 or TRBD2 for D (5 bases each). CDR1 MNHEY and CDR2 SMNVEV come from the germline V gene (reference sequence). Between the trimmed V and J ends, which lost 5 bases and 5 bases, there was a span of 17 bases. This CDR3 spans 15 amino acids. This CDR3 is CASSQRDPPLDTQYF. The CDR3 DNA sequence: TGTGCCAGCAGTCAACGGGACCCCCCACTAGATACGCAGTATTTT.

This chain links TRBV28 with TRBJ2-1, with D hard to call. V was pared by 6 bases and J by 7 bases, with 22 bases between. Germline V gene sequence: CDR1 MDHEN, CDR2 SYDVKM. The CDR3 loop spans 16 amino acids. The chain's CDR3 is CASRTPGASVKNEQFF. As DNA, the CDR3 is TGTGCCAGCAGAACGCCGGGCGCGTCGGTGAAGAATGAGCAGTTCTTC.

This chain connects TRBV19 to TRBJ2-6, with D possibly being TRBD2 (5 bases). This CDR3 is 15 amino acids long. V dropped 6 bases and J dropped 0 bases, with 9 bases sitting between them. Germline V gene data show CDR1 as LNHDA and CDR2 as SQIVND (reference sequence). CDR3 nucleotide sequence: TGTGCCAGTAGCCGGGATTTCTCTGGGGCCAACGTCCTGACTTTC. It yields the protein CASSRDFSGANVLTF.

CDR3 sequence (DNA): TGTGCCAGCAGCCTCCGCGGGGGGAACAATGAGCAGTTCTTC. It codes for CASSLRGGNNEQFF. J is TRBJ2-1 and V is TRBV7-6; TRBD2 matches at 8 bases. V lost 5 bases to trimming and J lost 5 bases; unmatched junction nucleotides: 5. The CDR3 spans 14 residues. Per germline, CDR1 SGHVS and CDR2 FNYEAQ.

The chain recombines TRBV6-1 with TRBJ2-3, with D possibly being TRBD2 (7 bases). V shed 1 base and J shed 6 bases, with 14 bases lying between them. Germline CDR1 reads MNHNS; CDR2 reads SASEGT. This CDR3 has 15 residues. The CDR3 DNA reads as TGTGCCAGCAGTGAAGTGGGGGGGGGCGGCGATACGCAGTATTTT. Translating gives CASSEVGGGGDTQYF.

The chain uses TRBV7-2 and TRBJ2-3; 9 bases are shared with TRBD2. The V segment lost 5 bases and the J segment 2 bases; nucleotides outside the gene matches: 8. CDR1 is SGHTA and CDR2 is FQGNSA in the germline V gene. The CDR3 length is 16 residues. The CDR3 protein is CASSQQAGGFTDTQYF. CDR3 in DNA: TGTGCCAGCAGCCAGCAAGCGGGGGGATTCACAGATACGCAGTATTTT.

The chain couples TRBV27 to TRBJ2-5; 10 bases fit TRBD2. The V gene's germline CDR1 is MNHEY and CDR2 SMNVEV (reference sequence). This CDR3 contains 16 residues. The J segment lost 3 bases and the V segment lost 1 base, leaving 5 bases of the junction unmatched. In DNA form, the CDR3 reads TGTGCCAGCAGTTTATACCAGCGGGGGGGCGAAGAGACCCAGTACTTC. This sequence encodes CASSLYQRGGEETQYF.

This rearrangement joins TRBV4-1 to TRBJ1-1; D is unresolved. This CDR3 has 15 residues. V was pared by 0 bases and J by 2 bases, with 10 bases between. The germline V gene has CDR1 MGHRA and CDR2 YSYEKL. The CDR3 spells CASSQDLSANTEAFF. The DNA for the CDR3 is TGCGCCAGCAGCCAAGATCTGTCAGCAAACACTGAAGCTTTCTTT.

The J gene is TRBJ1-4, the V gene TRBV28; D remains unclear. Germline V lookup: CDR1 MDHEN, CDR2 SYDVKM. The CDR3 contains 14 residues. Trimming removed 5 bases at V and 4 bases at J, with 11 bases between. Here the CDR3 DNA reads TGTGCCAGCAGTACGAGACTCGGTAATGAAAAACTGTTTTTT. Its protein is CASSTRLGNEKLFF. The whole variable domain, filled in from reference TRBV28 and TRBJ1-4, reads DVKVTQSSRYLVKRTGEKVFLECVQDMDHENMFWYRQDPGLGLRLIYFSYDVKMKEKGDIPEGYSVSREKKERFSLILESASTNQTSMYLCASSTRLGNEKLFFGSGTQLSVL.

The V call is TRBV19, the J call TRBJ2-1; 11 nucleotides match TRBD1. This CDR3 is built from 16 residues. Losses at the gene ends were 3 bases for V and 6 bases for J; bases not matched to a gene: 7. Germline CDR1 LNHDA, CDR2 SQIVND (reference sequence). The CDR3 DNA reads TGTGCCAGTAGTATTTTGAGGGGGACAGGGGGCAATGAGCAGTTCTTC. Translation: CASSILRGTGGNEQFF.

V gene TRBV5-6 combines with J gene TRBJ2-1; D is undetermined. V gave up 0 bases and J gave up 15 bases, with 19 bases separating them. Germline loops: CDR1 SGHDT, CDR2 YYEEEE. CDR3 length: 14 residues. The CDR3 sequence: CASSLARLPGSGFF. The CDR3 coding sequence is TGTGCCAGCAGCTTGGCAAGGCTTCCGGGCTCGGGGTTCTTC.

The chain recombines TRBV11-2 with TRBJ2-3; the match to TRBD2 covers 9 bases. Germline values: CDR1 SGHAT, CDR2 FQNNGV. V shed 4 bases and J 4 bases; nucleotides not matched to a gene: 0. This CDR3 has 13 residues. This CDR3 reads CASSWTSADTQYF. The CDR3, as DNA: TGTGCCAGCAGCTGGACTAGCGCAGATACGCAGTATTTT.

The chain combines TRBV28 with TRBJ1-1; D uncertain. Germline values: CDR1 MDHEN, CDR2 SYDVKM. V shed 7 bases and J shed 5 bases, with 14 bases lying between them. The CDR3 is made up of 13 amino acids. The CDR3 region is CASTSTARTEAFF. Here the CDR3 DNA reads TGTGCCAGCACCTCAACCGCGAGGACTGAAGCTTTCTTT.

This clone was recorded a few times. The chain links TRBV4-1 to TRBJ2-1; TRBD2 aligns across 9 bases. The junction had 7 bases not matched to a gene; V was cut back by 4 bases and J by 6 bases. Per the germline V gene, CDR1 is MGHRA and CDR2 is YSYEKL. The CDR3 consists of 15 residues. The DNA for the CDR3 is TGCGCCAGCAGCCCCATGGGGACTAGCCGCAATGAGCAGTTCTTC. This codes for CASSPMGTSRNEQFF.

The V and J genes are TRBV10-3 and TRBJ2-3, with 7 bases lining up with TRBD2. The CDR3 runs to 15 residues. Looked up from germline, CDR1 is ENHRY and CDR2 is SYGVKD. The V and J ends lost 1 base and 3 bases, in that order; junction bases with no gene match: 4. The CDR3 loop is CAISEWGGETDTQYF. The DNA for the CDR3 is TGTGCCATCAGTGAGTGGGGGGGGGAAACAGATACGCAGTATTTT.

The chain joins TRBV13 to TRBJ2-7; TRBD2 might be the D (6 bases). The V and J ends lost 0 bases and 0 bases respectively, with 9 bases between them. Germline V gene data show CDR1 as PRHDT and CDR2 as FYEKMQ (reference sequence). The CDR3 loop spans 15 amino acids. This chain's CDR3 is CASSLGREISYEQYF. The CDR3, as DNA: TGTGCCAGCAGCTTAGGCCGGGAGATCTCCTACGAGCAGTACTTC.

This rearrangement joins TRBV5-1 to TRBJ2-1, with 8 nucleotides matching TRBD2. Losses at the gene ends were 3 bases for V and 6 bases for J; bases not matched to a gene: 11. The germline V gene has CDR1 SGHRS and CDR2 YFSETQ. The CDR3 has 16 residues. The CDR3 protein is CASSSLRSGVANEQFF. Here the CDR3 DNA reads TGCGCCAGCAGCTCACTCCGTAGCGGGGTGGCCAATGAGCAGTTCTTC.